A selection of T cell receptor beta chains follows, all from one sample in a study of T cells after yellow fever vaccination. One entry per CDR3 protein, called by TCRdb with MiXCR from the 5' RACE reads. The sample lists a few hundred thousand distinct CDR3 sequences, 3.6% occurring once. The sample consisted of PBMCs, taken on the day of the yellow fever booster vaccination. The receptors originated from a man younger than 35 who received the YFV17D yellow fever vaccine. CDR3s include the opening cysteine and the closing phenylalanine or tryptophan. Fields, in order: clone size, J gene, D gene, V gene, CDR3 DNA, CDR3 protein. D genes are given only for firm matches. Clone sizes are given selectively: once, few, many, or a class where the clone is expanded.

clone size: many; J gene: TRBJ1-2; D gene: -; V gene: TRBV6-5; CDR3 DNA: TGTGCCAGCAGCAAGCTAAGGGACGGCGGTGGGGGCTACACCTTC; CDR3 protein: CASSKLRDGGGGYTF
clone size: many; J gene: TRBJ1-2; D gene: -; V gene: TRBV5-1; CDR3 DNA: TGCGCCAGCAGCTTGGCCGTGGGGCAGAACTATGGCTACACCTTC; CDR3 protein: CASSLAVGQNYGYTF
clone size: few; J gene: TRBJ1-1; D gene: -; V gene: TRBV5-1; CDR3 DNA: TGCGCCAGCGCCGACAAGATGAACACTGAAGCTTTCTTT; CDR3 protein: CASADKMNTEAFF
clone size: -; J gene: TRBJ2-3; D gene: -; V gene: TRBV27; CDR3 DNA: TGTGCCAGCAGTTTGGGGGGTCATACAGATACGCAGTATTTT; CDR3 protein: CASSLGGHTDTQYF
clone size: -; J gene: TRBJ2-5; D gene: TRBD2; V gene: TRBV4-3; CDR3 DNA: TGCGCCAGCAGCCAAGGGGGAGGGAGGGGAGAGACCCAGTACTTC; CDR3 protein: CASSQGGGRGETQYF
clone size: few; J gene: TRBJ1-5; D gene: TRBD1; V gene: TRBV30; CDR3 DNA: TGTGCCTGGAGTTCGGGCAGGGGGCTTGGTCAGCCCCAGCATTTT; CDR3 protein: CAWSSGRGLGQPQHF
clone size: many; J gene: TRBJ1-1; D gene: TRBD1; V gene: TRBV10-3; CDR3 DNA: TGTGCCATCAGTGGGACAGGGGAGGTCACTGAAGCTTTCTTT; CDR3 protein: CAISGTGEVTEAFF
clone size: few; J gene: TRBJ1-2; D gene: -; V gene: TRBV19; CDR3 DNA: TGTGCCAGTACCATCCTCGGCAGGGTTGATCGCTACACCTTC; CDR3 protein: CASTILGRVDRYTF
clone size: many; J gene: TRBJ2-7; D gene: -; V gene: TRBV28; CDR3 DNA: TGTGCCAGCAGTCCCTTCGCGGAAACCGGGACAACTTTTTTATCCTACGAGCAGTACTTC; CDR3 protein: CASSPFAETGTTFLSYEQYF
clone size: few; J gene: TRBJ1-2; D gene: -; V gene: TRBV3-1; CDR3 DNA: TGTGCCAGCAGCCAGGGACGCCCAGCTAACTATGGCTACACCTTC; CDR3 protein: CASSQGRPANYGYTF
clone size: few; J gene: TRBJ2-5; D gene: TRBD2; V gene: TRBV18; CDR3 DNA: TGTGCCAGCTCACCGGCGGGCGGGGGTCGTGAGACCCAGTACTTC; CDR3 protein: CASSPAGGGRETQYF
clone size: few; J gene: TRBJ2-1; D gene: TRBD2; V gene: TRBV20-1; CDR3 DNA: TGCAGTGCTAGAGATCGAGCGGGGGGCAATGAGCAGTTCTTC; CDR3 protein: CSARDRAGGNEQFF
clone size: many; J gene: TRBJ2-1; D gene: TRBD2; V gene: TRBV4-1; CDR3 DNA: TGCGCCAGCAGCCAACCGGGGGGGCTGCATGAGCAGTTCTTC; CDR3 protein: CASSQPGGLHEQFF
clone size: -; J gene: TRBJ2-3; D gene: TRBD2; V gene: TRBV6-2/TRBV6-3; CDR3 DNA: TGTGCCAGCAGTTACGCTAGCGGGGCTAGCACAGATACGCAGTATTTT; CDR3 protein: CASSYASGASTDTQYF
clone size: few; J gene: TRBJ1-6; D gene: TRBD1; V gene: TRBV2; CDR3 DNA: TGTGCCAGCAGGGGACAGGGGAGAAATTCACCCCTCCACTTT; CDR3 protein: CASRGQGRNSPLHF
clone size: few; J gene: TRBJ2-4; D gene: -; V gene: TRBV4-3; CDR3 DNA: TGCGCCAGCAGCCAATCTGGAGCCAAAAACATTCAGTACTTC; CDR3 protein: CASSQSGAKNIQYF
clone size: -; J gene: TRBJ1-1; D gene: -; V gene: TRBV27; CDR3 DNA: TGTGCCAGCAGTTTATTCGGGGAGGATGGGGGCGCGGGTGAAGCTTTCTTT; CDR3 protein: CASSLFGEDGGAGEAFF
clone size: few; J gene: TRBJ2-1; D gene: TRBD1; V gene: TRBV4-1; CDR3 DNA: TGCGCCAGCAGCCAAGTAGGGGGCCTGGATGAGCAGTTCTTC; CDR3 protein: CASSQVGGLDEQFF
clone size: many; J gene: TRBJ2-1; D gene: -; V gene: TRBV6-2/TRBV6-3; CDR3 DNA: TGTGCCAGCAGTCCGACAGGGCGGGGGCAGTTCTTC; CDR3 protein: CASSPTGRGQFF
clone size: few; J gene: TRBJ2-3; D gene: -; V gene: TRBV30; CDR3 DNA: TGTGCCTGGAGCACCAAAGACATGGGATACATAGATACGCAGTATTTT; CDR3 protein: CAWSTKDMGYIDTQYF
clone size: many; J gene: TRBJ1-4; D gene: -; V gene: TRBV5-1; CDR3 DNA: TGCGCCAGCAGCTTGCTGGGATCGGCTGATGAAAAACTGTTTTTT; CDR3 protein: CASSLLGSADEKLFF
clone size: few; J gene: TRBJ2-5; D gene: -; V gene: TRBV6-2/TRBV6-3; CDR3 DNA: TGTGCCAGCACCTACCCTCCGAGTCCCTACCAAGAGACCCAGTACTTC; CDR3 protein: CASTYPPSPYQETQYF
clone size: few; J gene: TRBJ2-1; D gene: TRBD2; V gene: TRBV27; CDR3 DNA: TGTGCCAGCAGTTTGCAAGCGGGGGTTGAAAATGAGCAGTTCTTC; CDR3 protein: CASSLQAGVENEQFF
clone size: many; J gene: TRBJ1-4; D gene: -; V gene: TRBV29-1; CDR3 DNA: TGCAGCGGTACCCTGCAGGGGACTAATGAAAAACTGTTTTTT; CDR3 protein: CSGTLQGTNEKLFF
clone size: many; J gene: TRBJ2-5; D gene: -; V gene: TRBV12-3/TRBV12-4; CDR3 DNA: -; CDR3 protein: CASSSSGRSAGTQYF
clone size: few; J gene: TRBJ1-4; D gene: TRBD1; V gene: TRBV5-6; CDR3 DNA: TGTGCCAGCAGCAAGGACAGGGGAACTAATGAAAAACTGTTTTTT; CDR3 protein: CASSKDRGTNEKLFF
clone size: many; J gene: TRBJ1-1; D gene: -; V gene: TRBV20-1; CDR3 DNA: TGCAGTGCTAAGGGGGACGGATACACTGAAGCTTTCTTT; CDR3 protein: CSAKGDGYTEAFF
clone size: many; J gene: TRBJ2-6; D gene: -; V gene: TRBV5-5; CDR3 DNA: TGTGCCAGCTTGAACGGCCTCTCTGGGGCCAACGTCCTGACTTTC; CDR3 protein: CASLNGLSGANVLTF
clone size: many; J gene: TRBJ2-1; D gene: -; V gene: TRBV7-9; CDR3 DNA: TGTGCCAGCAGCTTATTCGAGCCGGGGAATGAGCAGTTCTTC; CDR3 protein: CASSLFEPGNEQFF
clone size: many; J gene: TRBJ1-4; D gene: TRBD1; V gene: TRBV5-1; CDR3 DNA: TGCGCCAGCAGGGGACAGGGGACGGATGAAAAACTGTTTTTT; CDR3 protein: CASRGQGTDEKLFF
clone size: -; J gene: TRBJ2-3; D gene: -; V gene: TRBV7-2; CDR3 DNA: TGTGCCAGCAGCTTTATTCGGTCAGATACGCAGTATTTT; CDR3 protein: CASSFIRSDTQYF
clone size: few; J gene: TRBJ1-6; D gene: TRBD1; V gene: TRBV11-2; CDR3 DNA: TGTGCCAGCAGCGAACAACAGGGGGCCGGGTCACCCCTCCACTTT; CDR3 protein: CASSEQQGAGSPLHF
clone size: many; J gene: TRBJ2-2; D gene: -; V gene: TRBV4-3; CDR3 DNA: TGCGCCAGCAGCCACGCCGGGGAGCTGTTTTTT; CDR3 protein: CASSHAGELFF
clone size: few; J gene: TRBJ1-6; D gene: TRBD1; V gene: TRBV5-1; CDR3 DNA: TGCGCCAGCAGCGGCCGGGACAGGGGCTCCTATAATTCACCCCTCCACTTT; CDR3 protein: CASSGRDRGSYNSPLHF
clone size: many; J gene: TRBJ2-1; D gene: TRBD2; V gene: TRBV20-1; CDR3 DNA: TGCAGTGCTAGTGGACTAGCGGGGAATGAGCAGTTCTTC; CDR3 protein: CSASGLAGNEQFF
clone size: few; J gene: TRBJ1-2; D gene: -; V gene: TRBV28; CDR3 DNA: TGTGCCAGCACCTACGGGACGAATGGCTACACCTTC; CDR3 protein: CASTYGTNGYTF
clone size: -; J gene: TRBJ2-1; D gene: TRBD2; V gene: TRBV28; CDR3 DNA: TGTGCCAGCAGCTCAGCGGGGATTTACAATGAGCAGTTCTTC; CDR3 protein: CASSSAGIYNEQFF
clone size: many; J gene: TRBJ2-7; D gene: -; V gene: TRBV12-3/TRBV12-4; CDR3 DNA: TGTGCCAGCAGTTCAGGGCACGAGCAGTACTTC; CDR3 protein: CASSSGHEQYF
clone size: many; J gene: TRBJ1-2; D gene: TRBD1; V gene: TRBV20-1; CDR3 DNA: TGCAGTGCTAGGATGGGACAGAACTATGGCTACACCTTC; CDR3 protein: CSARMGQNYGYTF
clone size: few; J gene: TRBJ2-5; D gene: -; V gene: TRBV6-2/TRBV6-3; CDR3 DNA: TGTGCCAGCAGTTACGGGGTGGGGGGACAATTCGGGGAGACCCAGTACTTC; CDR3 protein: CASSYGVGGQFGETQYF
clone size: few; J gene: TRBJ2-3; D gene: TRBD2; V gene: TRBV29-1; CDR3 DNA: TGCAGCGTTCAAATAGCGGGGGGGTTCACAGATACGCAGTATTTT; CDR3 protein: CSVQIAGGFTDTQYF
clone size: -; J gene: TRBJ2-5; D gene: -; V gene: TRBV5-1; CDR3 DNA: TGCGCCAGCAAAGAGACAAAAGAGACCCAGTACTTC; CDR3 protein: CASKETKETQYF
clone size: -; J gene: TRBJ1-3; D gene: -; V gene: TRBV28; CDR3 DNA: TGTGCCAGCACACTCGGGTTCTCTGGAAACACCATATATTTT; CDR3 protein: CASTLGFSGNTIYF
clone size: many; J gene: TRBJ2-5; D gene: TRBD2; V gene: TRBV20-1; CDR3 DNA: TGCAGTGCTGGAGCGGGGGTTCGGGAGACCCAGTACTTC; CDR3 protein: CSAGAGVRETQYF
clone size: -; J gene: TRBJ1-3; D gene: TRBD1; V gene: TRBV4-2; CDR3 DNA: TGTGCCAGCAGCCAGGCGGGACAGGGCTCTGGAAACACCATATATTTT; CDR3 protein: CASSQAGQGSGNTIYF
clone size: few; J gene: TRBJ1-2; D gene: -; V gene: TRBV12-3/TRBV12-4; CDR3 DNA: TGTGCCAGCAGTTTTCTGGGGGCCCAAGAAGGCTACACCTTC; CDR3 protein: CASSFLGAQEGYTF
clone size: many; J gene: TRBJ2-3; D gene: -; V gene: TRBV7-2; CDR3 DNA: TGTGCCAGCAGCCCGAAGCGTACAGATACGCAGTATTTT; CDR3 protein: CASSPKRTDTQYF
clone size: many; J gene: TRBJ2-3; D gene: -; V gene: TRBV7-3; CDR3 DNA: TGTGCCAGCAGCTTAACCGGGTTTAGCACAGATACGCAGTATTTT; CDR3 protein: CASSLTGFSTDTQYF
clone size: many; J gene: TRBJ2-2; D gene: -; V gene: TRBV5-1; CDR3 DNA: TGCGCCAGCAAGGTCGCACTGGGCACCGGGGAGCTGTTTTTT; CDR3 protein: CASKVALGTGELFF
clone size: few; J gene: TRBJ2-5; D gene: -; V gene: TRBV4-3; CDR3 DNA: TGCGCCAGCAGCCAAGCGGAAGGGTTCCAGACCCAGTACTTC; CDR3 protein: CASSQAEGFQTQYF
clone size: many; J gene: TRBJ1-3; D gene: -; V gene: TRBV4-3; CDR3 DNA: TGCGCCAGCAGCCAAGATGGGGCGGATGGAAACACCATATATTTT; CDR3 protein: CASSQDGADGNTIYF
clone size: -; J gene: TRBJ1-1; D gene: -; V gene: TRBV5-1; CDR3 DNA: TGCGCCAGCAGCGAACAGGGCGATGGTAACACTGAAGCTTTCTTT; CDR3 protein: CASSEQGDGNTEAFF
clone size: few; J gene: TRBJ2-1; D gene: TRBD1; V gene: TRBV18; CDR3 DNA: TGTGCCAGCTCACCACTCTCGGGACAGTACAATGAGCAGTTCTTC; CDR3 protein: CASSPLSGQYNEQFF
clone size: many; J gene: TRBJ1-1; D gene: -; V gene: TRBV18; CDR3 DNA: TGTGCCAGCTCACCAGGGTTTGAAGCTTTCTTT; CDR3 protein: CASSPGFEAFF
clone size: -; J gene: TRBJ2-1; D gene: TRBD2; V gene: TRBV9; CDR3 DNA: TGTGCCAGCAGCCCTGGGGGGGGTGGGGAGCAGTTCTTC; CDR3 protein: CASSPGGGGEQFF